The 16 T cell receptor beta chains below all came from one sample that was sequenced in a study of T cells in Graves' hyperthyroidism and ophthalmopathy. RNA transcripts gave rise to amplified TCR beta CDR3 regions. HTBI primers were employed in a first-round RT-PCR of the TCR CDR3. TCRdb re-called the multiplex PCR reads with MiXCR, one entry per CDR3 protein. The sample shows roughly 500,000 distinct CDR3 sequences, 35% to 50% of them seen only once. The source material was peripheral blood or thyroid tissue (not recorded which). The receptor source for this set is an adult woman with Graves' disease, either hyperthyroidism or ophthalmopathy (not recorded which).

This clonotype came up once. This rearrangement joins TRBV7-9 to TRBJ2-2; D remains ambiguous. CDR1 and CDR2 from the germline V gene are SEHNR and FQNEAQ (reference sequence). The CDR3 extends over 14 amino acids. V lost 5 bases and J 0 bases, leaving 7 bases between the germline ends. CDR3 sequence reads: CASSQAANTGELFF. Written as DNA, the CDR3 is TGTGCCAGCAGCCAGGCAGCGAACACCGGGGAGCTGTTTTTT.

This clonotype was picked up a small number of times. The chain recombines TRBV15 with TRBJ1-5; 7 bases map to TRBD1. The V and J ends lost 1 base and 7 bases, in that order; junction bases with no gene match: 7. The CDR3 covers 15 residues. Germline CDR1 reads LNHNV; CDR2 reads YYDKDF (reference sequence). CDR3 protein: CATSRGQGWSQPQHF. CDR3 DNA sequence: TGTGCCACCAGCAGAGGACAGGGTTGGTCACAGCCCCAGCATTTT.

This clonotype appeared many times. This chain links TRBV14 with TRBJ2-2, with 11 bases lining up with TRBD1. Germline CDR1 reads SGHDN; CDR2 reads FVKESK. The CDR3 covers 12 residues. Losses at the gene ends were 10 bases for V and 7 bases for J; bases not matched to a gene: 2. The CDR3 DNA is TGTGCCACGGGACAGGGGGACGGGGAGCTGTTTTTT. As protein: CATGQGDGELFF. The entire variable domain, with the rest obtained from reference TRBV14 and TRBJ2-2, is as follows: EAGVTQFPSHSVIEKGQTVTLRCDPISGHDNLYWYRRVMGKEIKFLLHFVKESKQDESGMPNNRFLAERTGGTYSTLKVQPAELEDSGVYFCATGQGDGELFFGEGSRLTVL.

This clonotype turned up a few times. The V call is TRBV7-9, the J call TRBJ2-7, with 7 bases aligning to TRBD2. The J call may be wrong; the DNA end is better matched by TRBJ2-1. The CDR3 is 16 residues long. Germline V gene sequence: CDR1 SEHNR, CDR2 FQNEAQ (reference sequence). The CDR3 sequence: CASSLRRGSSYNEQFF. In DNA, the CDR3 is TGTGCCAGCAGCTTACGTCGCGGGAGCTCCTACAATGAGCAGTTCTTC.

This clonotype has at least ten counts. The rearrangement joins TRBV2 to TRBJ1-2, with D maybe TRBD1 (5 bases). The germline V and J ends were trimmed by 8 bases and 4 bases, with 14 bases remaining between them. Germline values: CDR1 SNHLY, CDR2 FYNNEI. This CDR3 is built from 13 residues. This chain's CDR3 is CASGAQRAYGYTF. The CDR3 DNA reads TGTGCCAGCGGGGCCCAGCGGGCCTATGGCTACACCTTC.

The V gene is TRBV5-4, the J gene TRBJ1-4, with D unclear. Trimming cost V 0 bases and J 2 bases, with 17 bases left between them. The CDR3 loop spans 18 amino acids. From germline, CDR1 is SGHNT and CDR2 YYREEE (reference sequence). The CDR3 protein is CASSLAYGFGVTNEKLFF. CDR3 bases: TGTGCCAGCAGCTTGGCCTACGGATTCGGTGTTACTAATGAAAAACTGTTTTTT.

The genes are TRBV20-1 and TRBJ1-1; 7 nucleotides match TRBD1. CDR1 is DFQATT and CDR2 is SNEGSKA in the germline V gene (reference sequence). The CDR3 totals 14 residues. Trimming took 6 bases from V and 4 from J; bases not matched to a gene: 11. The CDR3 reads CSAHHRGRGTEAFF. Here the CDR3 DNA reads TGCAGTGCACACCACAGGGGCCGGGGCACTGAAGCTTTCTTT.

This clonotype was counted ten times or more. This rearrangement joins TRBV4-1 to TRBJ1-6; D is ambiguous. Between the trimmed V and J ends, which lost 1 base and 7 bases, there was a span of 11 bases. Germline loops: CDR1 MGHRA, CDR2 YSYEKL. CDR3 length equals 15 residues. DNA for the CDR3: TGCGCCAGCAGCCAAGGATCTCTAGCAAATTCACCCCTCCACTTT. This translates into CASSQGSLANSPLHF.

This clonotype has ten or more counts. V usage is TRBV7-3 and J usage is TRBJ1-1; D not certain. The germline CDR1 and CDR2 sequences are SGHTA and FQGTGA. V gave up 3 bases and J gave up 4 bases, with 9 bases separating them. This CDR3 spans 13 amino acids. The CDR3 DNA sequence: TGTGCCAGCAGCTTGGTTAAGGGCACTGAAGCTTTCTTT. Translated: CASSLVKGTEAFF.

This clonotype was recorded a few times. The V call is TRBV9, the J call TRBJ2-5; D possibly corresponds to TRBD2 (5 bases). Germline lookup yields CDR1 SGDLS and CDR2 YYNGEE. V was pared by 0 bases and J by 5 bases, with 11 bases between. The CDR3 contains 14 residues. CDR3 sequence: CASSVEPSSETQYF. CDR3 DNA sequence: TGTGCCAGCAGCGTAGAGCCTAGCTCGGAGACCCAGTACTTC.

This CDR3 reads CASRTRDRVHF. The CDR3 DNA sequence: TGTGCCAGCAGGACCAGAGACAGGGTTCACTTT. The chain carries TRBV2 and TRBJ1-6; 7 nucleotides agree with TRBD1. Trimming removed 6 bases from V and 19 bases from J; junction bases left unmatched: 9. Germline assignment: CDR1 SNHLY and CDR2 FYNNEI. This CDR3 is 11 amino acids long. Full variable domain (remainder filled in from reference TRBV2 and TRBJ1-6): EPEVTQTPSHQVTQMGQEVILRCVPISNHLYFYWYRQILGQKVEFLVSFYNNEISEKSEIFDDQFSVERPDGSNFTLKIRSTKLEDSAMYFCASRTRDRVHFGNGTRLTVT.

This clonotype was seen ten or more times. The CDR3 loop is CSVLGALNTGELFF. CDR3 coding DNA: TGCAGCGTGTTGGGGGCCTTGAACACCGGGGAGCTGTTTTTT. This chain uses TRBV29-1 with TRBJ2-2, with a weak D call TRBD1 (6 bases). With 6 bases removed from V and 1 base from J, the gap between germline ends came to 12 bases. Germline values: CDR1 SQVTM, CDR2 ANQGSEA. CDR3 length equals 14 residues.

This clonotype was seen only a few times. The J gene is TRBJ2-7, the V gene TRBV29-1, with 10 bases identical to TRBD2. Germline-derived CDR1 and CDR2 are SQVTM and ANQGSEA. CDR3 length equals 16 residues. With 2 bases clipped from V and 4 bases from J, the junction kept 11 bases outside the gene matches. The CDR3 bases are TGCAGCGTTGAAACTAGCGGGGTCCGCGGGGAATACGAGCAGTACTTC. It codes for CSVETSGVRGEYEQYF.

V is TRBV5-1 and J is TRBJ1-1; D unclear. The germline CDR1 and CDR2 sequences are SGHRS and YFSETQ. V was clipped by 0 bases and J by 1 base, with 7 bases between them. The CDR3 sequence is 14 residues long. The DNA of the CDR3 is TGCGCCAGCAGCTTGGCCTCCTGGAACACTGAAGCTTTCTTT. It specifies CASSLASWNTEAFF.

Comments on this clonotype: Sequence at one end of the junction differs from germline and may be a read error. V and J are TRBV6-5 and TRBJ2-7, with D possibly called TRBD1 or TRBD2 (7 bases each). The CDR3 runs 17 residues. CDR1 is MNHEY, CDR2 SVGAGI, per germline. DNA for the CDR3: TGTGCGAGCAGGCCCGCCAGGGGGGGCGGAGGCTCCTACGAGCAGTACTTC. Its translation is CASRPARGGGGSYEQYF.

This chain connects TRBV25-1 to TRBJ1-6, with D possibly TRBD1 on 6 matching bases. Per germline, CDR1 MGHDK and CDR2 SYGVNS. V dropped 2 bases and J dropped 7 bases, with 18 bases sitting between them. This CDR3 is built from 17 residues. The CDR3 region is CASSEPSQTGWNSPLHF. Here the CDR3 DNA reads TGTGCCAGCAGTGAACCGAGTCAGACAGGTTGGAATTCACCCCTCCACTTT. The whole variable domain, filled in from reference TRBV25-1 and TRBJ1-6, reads EADIYQTPRYLVIGTGKKITLECSQTMGHDKMYWYQQDPGMELHLIHYSYGVNSTEKGDLSSESTVSRIRTEHFPLTLESARPSHTSQYLCASSEPSQTGWNSPLHFGNGTRLTVT.